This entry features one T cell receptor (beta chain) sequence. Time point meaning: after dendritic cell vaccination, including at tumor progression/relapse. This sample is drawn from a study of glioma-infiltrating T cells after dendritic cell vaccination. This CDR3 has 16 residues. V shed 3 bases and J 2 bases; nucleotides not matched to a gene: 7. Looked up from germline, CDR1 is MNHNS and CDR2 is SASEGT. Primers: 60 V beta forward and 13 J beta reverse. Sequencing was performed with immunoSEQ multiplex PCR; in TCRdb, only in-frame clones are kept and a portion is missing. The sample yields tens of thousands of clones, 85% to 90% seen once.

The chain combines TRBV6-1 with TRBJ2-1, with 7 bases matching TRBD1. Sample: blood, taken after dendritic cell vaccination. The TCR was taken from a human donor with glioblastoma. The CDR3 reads CASSDLVGQAYNEQFF. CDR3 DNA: TGTGCCAGCAGTGACCTAGTCGGACAGGCCTACAATGAGCAGTTCTTC.